The 28 T cell receptor beta chains below were found in one sample sequenced in a study of PD-1 blockade in mismatch repair-deficient tumors. The protocol was immunoSEQ multiplex PCR, while the TCRdb copy is restricted to in-frame clones and leaves out a portion. The table includes roughly 110,000 clones, about three quarters detected once. Sequencing was performed on peripheral blood, taken 60 weeks after starting pembrolizumab. These receptors came from an adult with mismatch repair-deficient cancer.

The chain is built from TRBV20-1 and TRBJ2-1, with D uncertain. V dropped 1 base and J dropped 7 bases, with 5 bases sitting between them. CDR1 and CDR2 from the germline V gene are DFQATT and SNEGSKA (reference sequence). This CDR3 contains 11 residues. CDR3 DNA sequence: TGCAGTGCTAGAGTTGGAAATGAGCAGTTCTTC. Protein sequence: CSARVGNEQFF.

This clone turned up a few times. The rearrangement joins TRBV6-1 to TRBJ1-3; 8 bases agree with TRBD1. CDR3 length equals 15 residues. Germline CDR1 reads MNHNS; CDR2 reads SASEGT. After removal of 5 bases from V and 3 bases from J, the junction contained 6 bases not matched to a gene. The CDR3 sequence: CASSWQGAGGNTIYF. The CDR3 DNA follows: TGTGCCAGCAGTTGGCAGGGGGCTGGTGGAAACACCATATATTTT.

V and J are TRBV11-3 and TRBJ2-2; 11 bases are shared with TRBD1. Germline CDR1 is SGHNT and CDR2 is YENEEA. The V segment lost 8 bases and the J segment 6 bases; nucleotides outside the gene matches: 2. The CDR3 covers 13 residues. CDR3 sequence reads: CASGDRGAGELFF. The CDR3 DNA sequence: TGTGCCAGCGGGGACAGGGGGGCCGGGGAGCTGTTTTTT.

This clone was detected only a few times. J is TRBJ2-5 and V is TRBV5-4; D is unresolved. V was trimmed by 5 bases and J by 5 bases, leaving 10 bases between them. Germline CDR1 reads SGHNT; CDR2 reads YYREEE (reference sequence). This CDR3 contains 12 residues. CDR3 sequence: CASRWDLETQYF. CDR3 DNA sequence: TGTGCCAGCAGATGGGATTTGGAGACCCAGTACTTC.

This clone was counted a few times. The chain links TRBV19 to TRBJ1-2; 8 bases align to TRBD1. The V and J ends lost 6 bases and 5 bases, in that order; junction bases with no gene match: 5. In germline, CDR1 is LNHDA, CDR2 SQIVND (reference sequence). The CDR3 is 13 residues long. The CDR3 DNA reads as TGTGCCAGTAGGACGACAGGGGAATATGGCTACACCTTC. This codes for CASRTTGEYGYTF. Looking up the rest from reference TRBV19 and TRBJ1-2 gives the full variable domain: DGGITQSPKYLFRKEGQNVTLSCEQNLNHDAMYWYRQDPGQGLRLIYYSQIVNDFQKGDIAEGYSVSREKKESFPLTVTSAQKNPTAFYLCASRTTGEYGYTFGSGTRLTVV.

The rearrangement uses TRBV6-1 and TRBJ2-7; D may be TRBD2 (6 bases). Trimming shortened V by 8 bases and J by 0 bases, and 11 bases separated the two germline ends. The CDR3 covers 13 residues. Germline V gene lookup returns CDR1 MNHNS and CDR2 SASEGT. The CDR3 nucleotides are TGTGCCAGCCCAGAGGACTACTCCTACGAGCAGTACTTC. Translated, it gives CASPEDYSYEQYF.

This clone has only a few counts. The chain carries TRBV7-3 and TRBJ2-7, with 8 bases fitting TRBD2. Germline values: CDR1 SGHTA, CDR2 FQGTGA. V was clipped by 2 bases and J by 1 base; unmatched bases: 4. CDR3 length equals 15 residues. The CDR3 is CASSLPAGDSYEQYF. The CDR3 DNA follows: TGTGCCAGCAGCTTACCAGCGGGGGATTCCTACGAGCAGTACTTC.

The table lists this clone with a few counts. At the DNA level, this CDR3 is encoded by other sequences in the same sample as well. This chain joins TRBV29-1 and TRBJ1-1; D is unresolved. The CDR3 spans 13 residues. Germline V gene data show CDR1 as SQVTM and CDR2 as ANQGSEA. V was shortened by 4 bases and J by 0 bases, with 9 bases between the two germline ends. CDR3 nucleotide sequence: TGCAGCGTTGGTGGACTCATGAACACTGAAGCTTTCTTT. Its translation: CSVGGLMNTEAFF.

Remarks on this clone: The germline gene is not matched at one end of the junction; a read error may be the cause. Written as DNA, the CDR3 is TGCGCCAGCAGCCAAGATAGCAGGACCCACTATGGCTACACCTTC. It codes for CASSQDSRTHYGYTF. This sequence joins TRBV5-4 and TRBJ1-2; no firm D call. CDR1 is SGHNT and CDR2 is YYREEE in the germline V gene (reference sequence). The CDR3 covers 15 residues.

The chain has TRBV5-1 and TRBJ1-3; a possible D gene is TRBD1 (5 bases). CDR1 and CDR2 (germline): SGHRS, YFSETQ. The CDR3 loop spans 16 amino acids. Trimming shortened V by 2 bases and J by 0 bases, and 12 bases separated the two germline ends. In DNA form, the CDR3 reads TGCGCCAGCAGCTTAGCGGGACTGGGCTCTGGAAACACCATATATTTT. The encoded protein is CASSLAGLGSGNTIYF.

The chain couples TRBV29-1 to TRBJ1-5, with a tentative D call TRBD1 (5 bases). This CDR3 has 12 residues. Germline CDR1 is SQVTM and CDR2 is ANQGSEA. V was shortened by 4 bases and J by 4 bases, with 8 bases between the two germline ends. In DNA form, the CDR3 reads TGCAGCGTTGGGGGCCCGAATCAGCCCCAGCATTTT. It is translated as CSVGGPNQPQHF.

The chain carries TRBV19 and TRBJ2-5; D gene ambiguous. V lost 4 bases and J 7 bases, leaving 10 bases between the germline ends. This CDR3 is 12 amino acids long. Germline loops: CDR1 LNHDA, CDR2 SQIVND (reference sequence). In DNA form, the CDR3 reads TGTGCCAGTAGTACTCCACGAGGGACCCAGTACTTC. Translated: CASSTPRGTQYF.

A few counts support this clone. The chain combines TRBV12-5 with TRBJ1-5, with 7 positions matching TRBD1. The CDR3 extends over 15 amino acids. The germline CDR1 and CDR2 sequences are LGHNT and FRNRAP. With 1 base clipped from V and 6 bases from J, the junction kept 6 bases outside the gene matches. CDR3 nucleotides: TGTGCTAGTGGTTTGGGACAGGGCAATGGTCAGCCCCAGCATTTT. It specifies CASGLGQGNGQPQHF.

Here the CDR3 DNA reads TGTGCCAGCAGCGACGCCTCCGGGAGGCGGAATTCACCCCTCCACTTT. Encoded protein: CASSDASGRRNSPLHF. The chain uses TRBV7-9 and TRBJ1-6; unclear D gene. The CDR3 has 16 residues. Germline V lookup: CDR1 SEHNR, CDR2 FQNEAQ (reference sequence). V was cut by 5 bases and J by 7 bases, with 18 bases left in between.

The genes are TRBV7-9 and TRBJ1-3, with D unclear. Germline-derived CDR1 and CDR2 are SEHNR and FQNEAQ (reference sequence). This CDR3 has 16 amino acids. The germline V and J ends were trimmed by 5 bases and 0 bases, with 14 bases remaining between them. Here the CDR3 reads CASSPGLANSGNTIYF. The CDR3 region has the DNA TGTGCCAGCAGCCCAGGACTGGCGAACTCTGGAAACACCATATATTTT.

The V call is TRBV27, the J call TRBJ1-2; weak D call: TRBD1 (5 bases). Germline values: CDR1 MNHEY, CDR2 SMNVEV (reference sequence). The V end was cut by 2 bases, the J end by 2 bases, with 12 bases between. The CDR3 is made up of 15 amino acids. As DNA, the CDR3 is TGTGCCAGCAGTTTAATCCCAGGGTTGAACTATGGCTACACCTTC. It is translated as CASSLIPGLNYGYTF.

On this clone: A junction end diverges from the germline sequence, so it may reflect a read error. The chain combines TRBV7-7 with TRBJ2-5; the D gene is possibly TRBD2 (5 bases). CDR3 length equals 15 residues. Germline CDR1 and CDR2: SSHAT and FNYEAQ (reference sequence). The CDR3: CASSQTAGAQETQYF. CDR3 nucleotides: TGTGCTAGCAGCCAAACGGCGGGCGCCCAAGAGACCCAGTACTTC.

V and J are TRBV7-9 and TRBJ2-1, with 11 nucleotides matching TRBD2. This CDR3 has 18 residues. Germline values: CDR1 SEHNR, CDR2 FQNEAQ (reference sequence). J lost 1 base, V lost 1 base, and 6 bases had no gene match. The DNA for the CDR3 is TGTGCCAGCAGCTTAGTGGGACTAGCGGCAAGATCCTACAATGAGCAGTTCTTC. This codes for CASSLVGLAARSYNEQFF.

The V gene is TRBV19, the J gene TRBJ2-1; 12 bases align to TRBD2. V gave up 5 bases and J gave up 8 bases; unmatched junction bases: 7. The CDR3 has 15 amino acids. The germline V gene has CDR1 LNHDA and CDR2 SQIVND (reference sequence). The CDR3 DNA is TGTGCCAGTAGTCTAAGACTAGCGGGAGAGCATGAGCAGTTCTTC. This codes for CASSLRLAGEHEQFF.

This rearrangement joins TRBV27 to TRBJ2-7; D gene unclear. The CDR3 consists of 13 residues. V lost 5 bases and J 3 bases, leaving 11 bases between the germline ends. Germline V gene lookup returns CDR1 MNHEY and CDR2 SMNVEV (reference sequence). CDR3 nucleotides: TGTGCCAGCAGTCAACGAGGTGACTACGAGCAGTACTTC. This gives the protein CASSQRGDYEQYF.

This clone was recorded only once. The chain links TRBV7-2 to TRBJ2-3, with D possibly TRBD1 on 6 matching bases. V dropped 1 base and J dropped 1 base, with 12 bases sitting between them. CDR1 and CDR2 from the germline V gene are SGHTA and FQGNSA. The CDR3 covers 16 residues. The CDR3: CASSLGRGSGTDTQYF. In DNA, the CDR3 is TGTGCCAGCAGCTTAGGTAGGGGGTCGGGCACAGATACGCAGTATTTT. The full variable domain, in which reference TRBV7-2 and TRBJ2-3 provide the parts outside the CDR3, is GAGVSQSPSNKVTEKGKDVELRCDPISGHTALYWYRQSLGQGLEFLIYFQGNSAPDKSGLPSDRFSAERTGGSVSTLTIQRTQQEDSAVYLCASSLGRGSGTDTQYFGPGTRLTVL.

This chain uses TRBV5-6 with TRBJ2-7; possible D gene TRBD1, 5 bases. Germline V gene data show CDR1 as SGHDT and CDR2 as YYEEEE. Deletions cut 3 bases from V and 5 bases from J, with 18 bases between. The CDR3 totals 15 residues. DNA for the CDR3: TGTGCCAGCAGCTCGGTCGCCAGGGTTAGCCACGAGCAGTACTTC. Its protein is CASSSVARVSHEQYF. Complete variable domain (other parts from reference TRBV5-6 and TRBJ2-7): DAGVTQSPTHLIKTRGQQVTLRCSPKSGHDTVSWYQQALGQGPQFIFQYYEEEERQRGNFPDRFSGHQFPNYSSELNVNALLLGDSALYLCASSSVARVSHEQYFGPGTRLTVT.

This clone was recorded only once. The rearrangement links TRBV4-2 to TRBJ2-2, with 8 nucleotides matching TRBD2. In germline, CDR1 is LGHNA, CDR2 YNFKEQ. The J segment lost 2 bases and the V segment lost 1 base, leaving 3 bases of the junction unmatched. The CDR3 extends over 16 amino acids. CDR3 nucleotide sequence: TGTGCCAGCAGCCAAGGGCTAGCGGGTAACACCGGGGAGCTGTTTTTT. This translates into CASSQGLAGNTGELFF.

The rearrangement links TRBV11-2 to TRBJ1-2; D gene uncertain. The CDR3 covers 16 residues. V shed 4 bases and J shed 3 bases, with 18 bases lying between them. Germline values: CDR1 SGHAT, CDR2 FQNNGV. CDR3 residues: CASSSKNVGPYYGYTF. CDR3 coding DNA: TGTGCCAGCAGCTCAAAAAACGTAGGGCCATACTATGGCTACACCTTC.

The chain joins TRBV7-9 to TRBJ1-5; no clear D. The CDR3 has 12 residues. Trimming cost V 8 bases and J 3 bases, with 8 bases left between them. The germline gives CDR1 SEHNR, CDR2 FQNEAQ (reference sequence). The CDR3 here is CASGVDNQPQHF. In nucleotides, the CDR3 is TGTGCCAGCGGGGTCGACAATCAGCCCCAGCATTTT.

The chain has TRBV19 and TRBJ2-2; 8 nucleotides align to TRBD1. The CDR3 loop spans 15 amino acids. CDR1 is LNHDA, CDR2 SQIVND, per germline (reference sequence). The V segment lost 4 bases and the J segment 2 bases; nucleotides outside the gene matches: 3. In DNA form, the CDR3 reads TGTGCCAGTAGTAAAACAGGGGGAAACACCGGGGAGCTGTTTTTT. This translates into CASSKTGGNTGELFF.

The genes are TRBV10-3 and TRBJ2-1; 12 nucleotides match TRBD2. The trim removed 4 bases at V and 1 base at J, leaving 2 bases unmatched. Germline assignment: CDR1 ENHRY and CDR2 SYGVKD. This CDR3 comprises 16 residues. In DNA form, the CDR3 reads TGTGCCATCAGTGGGACTAGCGGGGTTTCCTACAATGAGCAGTTCTTC. Its protein product is CAISGTSGVSYNEQFF.

The chain is built from TRBV27 and TRBJ2-1; 8 bases align to TRBD2. The germline gives CDR1 MNHEY, CDR2 SMNVEV (reference sequence). The J segment lost 8 bases and the V segment lost 8 bases, leaving 14 bases of the junction unmatched. This CDR3 has 15 amino acids. CDR3 residues: CASYDPSGPSYEQFF. CDR3 coding DNA: TGTGCCAGCTACGACCCTAGCGGGCCAAGTTATGAGCAGTTCTTC.